The TCR beta chain described here comes from a study of beta chain features in type 1 diabetes. The isolated RNA, all of it, was reverse transcribed, so expressed TCRB transcripts were what got sequenced. TCRdb's copy holds only in-frame clones and misses some; the assay was immunoSEQ multiplex PCR. The sample includes under 400,000 clones, about 14% seen only once; the top ten take under 8.5%. Trimming left V 6 bases short and J 4 bases short, with 12 bases between. From germline, CDR1 is SNHLY and CDR2 FYNNEI. CDR3 length equals 14 residues. This clone was seen ten or more times. The specimen sequenced was central memory CD4+ T cells from blood. The rearrangement links TRBV2 to TRBJ2-2; D possibly matches TRBD1 or TRBD2 (5 bases each). This receptor was identified in a man younger than 40 in good health. In DNA form, the CDR3 reads TGTGCCAGCAGGAGGGGCGGTTCCACCGGGGAGCTGTTTTTT. Encoded protein: CASRRGGSTGELFF.